The 29 T cell receptor beta chains in this list originate from one sample, sequenced in a study of cytomegalovirus exposure and HLA in healthy donors. The PCR employed 60 Vbeta primers together with 13 Jbeta primers. The data were produced by immunoSEQ multiplex PCR, yet TCRdb's version contains in-frame clones alone and is incomplete. The sample includes about 170,000 clones, more than 80% of them seen just once. The sample taken for sequencing was PBMCs. These receptors were taken from a woman aged 18-29 years in good health and CMV-seronegative.

The V call is TRBV18, the J call TRBJ1-1, with D maybe TRBD1 (5 bases). V was pared by 4 bases and J by 4 bases, with 13 bases between. The CDR3 runs 14 residues. CDR1 is KGHSH, CDR2 LQKENI, per germline. The CDR3 DNA is TGTGCCAGCTCACGGCAGGAGCAGGGCACTGAAGCTTTCTTT. This gives the protein CASSRQEQGTEAFF. Full variable domain (remainder filled in from reference TRBV18 and TRBJ1-1): NAGVMQNPRHLVRRRGQEARLRCSPMKGHSHVYWYRQLPEEGLKFMVYLQKENIIDESGMPKERFSAEFPKEGPSILRIQQVVRGDSAAYFCASSRQEQGTEAFFGQGTRLTVV.

The chain employs TRBV19 and TRBJ1-5, with D unresolved. From germline, CDR1 is LNHDA and CDR2 SQIVND (reference sequence). CDR3 length equals 16 residues. The germline V and J ends were trimmed by 4 bases and 4 bases, with 17 bases remaining between them. DNA for the CDR3: TGTGCCAGTAGTACCTGGGGAGAAACTGTTAATCAGCCCCAGCATTTT. It specifies CASSTWGETVNQPQHF.

The genes are TRBV18 and TRBJ2-6; weak D call: TRBD2 (6 bases). V lost 3 bases and J lost 0, with 15 bases in between. This CDR3 contains 18 residues. Germline V lookup: CDR1 KGHSH, CDR2 LQKENI. The CDR3 DNA reads as TGTGCCAGCTCACCGGGAGGACGTCCGAGCTCTGGGGCCAACGTCCTGACTTTC. Protein product: CASSPGGRPSSGANVLTF.

The chain uses TRBV5-1 and TRBJ1-1, with a possible D match to TRBD1 (6 bases). The CDR3 is 14 amino acids. Per germline, CDR1 SGHRS and CDR2 YFSETQ. V was shortened by 5 bases and J by 5 bases, with 16 bases between the two germline ends. This CDR3 reads CASRFGGADTEAFF. The CDR3 nucleotides read TGCGCCAGCAGATTCGGGGGGGCTGATACTGAAGCTTTCTTT.

Only one count was recorded for this clone. The genes are TRBV18 and TRBJ2-1, with 10 bases aligning to TRBD1. The junction had 1 base not matched to a gene; V was cut back by 0 bases and J by 2 bases. This CDR3 has 16 amino acids. CDR1 is KGHSH and CDR2 is LQKENI in the germline V gene. The CDR3 DNA is TGTGCCAGCTCACCACCCGGGACAGGGGCCTACAATGAGCAGTTCTTC. Translation: CASSPPGTGAYNEQFF.

The genes are TRBV30 and TRBJ2-7; 9 bases agree with TRBD2. Trimming at V came to 3 bases and at J to 5 bases, leaving 26 bases not matched to a gene. This CDR3 region has 20 residues. CDR1 is GTSNPN, CDR2 SVGIG, per germline (reference sequence). The CDR3 is CAWSPQRQTSGPIFTHEQYF. The CDR3 region has the DNA TGTGCCTGGAGCCCACAGAGGCAGACTAGCGGCCCTATATTTACGCACGAGCAGTACTTC.

The V and J genes are TRBV27 and TRBJ2-5; D is unresolved. The CDR3 spans 14 residues. Per germline, CDR1 MNHEY and CDR2 SMNVEV (reference sequence). Between the trimmed V and J ends, which lost 5 bases and 4 bases, there was a span of 14 bases. CDR3 DNA: TGTGCCAGCAGTGGGTGGGCCCAACGAGAGACCCAGTACTTC. Translation: CASSGWAQRETQYF.

As for this clone: Sequence at one end of the junction differs from germline and may be a read error. The rearrangement links TRBV28 to TRBJ1-2, with D possibly TRBD1 on 6 matching bases. The CDR3 length is 16 residues. Germline V gene lookup returns CDR1 MDHEN and CDR2 SYDVKM. The CDR3 spells CASSLPADRPKYGYTF. The CDR3 DNA follows: TGTGCCAGCAGTTTACCCGCGGACAGACCTAAATATGGCTACACCTTC.

The chain combines TRBV5-1 with TRBJ2-2; the match to TRBD1 covers 7 bases. This CDR3 has 13 amino acids. V shed 2 bases, J shed 5 bases, and the junction held 0 bases outside the gene matches. Germline CDR1 reads SGHRS; CDR2 reads YFSETQ. CDR3 residues: CASSLQGTGELFF. The DNA for the CDR3 is TGCGCCAGCAGCTTACAGGGGACCGGGGAGCTGTTTTTT.

The V gene is TRBV29-1, the J gene TRBJ1-1; D gene unclear. Germline values: CDR1 SQVTM, CDR2 ANQGSEA. The V end lost 5 bases, the J end lost 2 bases, and 6 bases lay between the germline ends. The CDR3 has 11 amino acids. The CDR3 bases are TGCAGCGTTCTTAGTAACACTGAAGCTTTCTTT. This sequence encodes CSVLSNTEAFF.

The V and J genes are TRBV4-1 and TRBJ2-7, with 9 bases lining up with TRBD2. Unmatched junction bases numbered 18, after V lost 4 bases and J lost 2 bases. The CDR3 runs to 19 residues. Germline assignment: CDR1 MGHRA and CDR2 YSYEKL. CDR3 loop: CASSPRQGRGLAGPYEQYF. DNA of the CDR3: TGCGCCAGCAGCCCTCGACAGGGCAGGGGTCTAGCGGGACCCTACGAGCAGTACTTC.

V is TRBV4-1 and J is TRBJ2-7; 9 bases fit TRBD2. CDR3 length: 15 amino acids. Germline V gene lookup returns CDR1 MGHRA and CDR2 YSYEKL. V shed 1 base, J shed 2 bases, and the junction held 3 bases outside the gene matches. CDR3 in amino acids: CASSQVTSGPYEQYF. In DNA form, the CDR3 reads TGCGCCAGCAGCCAAGTGACTAGCGGACCCTACGAGCAGTACTTC.

The CDR3 spells CASRAPGSPGELFF. In DNA form, the CDR3 reads TGTGCCAGCAGGGCTCCCGGGAGCCCCGGGGAGCTGTTTTTT. This chain links TRBV2 with TRBJ2-2, with D possibly matching TRBD2 (6 bases). Germline V CDR1 and CDR2: SNHLY, FYNNEI. The length of the CDR3 is 14 residues. Trimming pared 6 bases from V and 6 bases from J, leaving 14 bases between.

V and J are TRBV19 and TRBJ2-1; 9 bases are a match to TRBD2. CDR3 length equals 15 residues. CDR1 and CDR2 (germline): LNHDA, SQIVND (reference sequence). Unmatched junction bases numbered 9, after V lost 5 bases and J lost 7 bases. The CDR3, as DNA: TGTGCCAGTAGTGGGCTAGCGGGGTCTCAGAATGAGCAGTTCTTC. This translates into CASSGLAGSQNEQFF.

The rearrangement uses TRBV19 and TRBJ1-5, with D maybe TRBD1 (5 bases). The CDR3 extends over 14 amino acids. The germline CDR1 and CDR2 sequences are LNHDA and SQIVND (reference sequence). V gave up 4 bases and J gave up 6 bases, with 13 bases separating them. CDR3 region: CASSTQGGSQPQHF. CDR3 DNA: TGTGCCAGTAGTACCCAGGGAGGGAGTCAGCCCCAGCATTTT.

This clone has just a few counts. V gene TRBV11-1 combines with J gene TRBJ1-4; possibly TRBD1 for D (5 bases). Trimming removed 5 bases from V and 4 bases from J, with 11 bases in between. The CDR3 is 14 residues long. The V gene's germline CDR1 is SGHAT and CDR2 FQDESV (reference sequence). The CDR3 sequence: CASSPWGDNEKLFF. The CDR3 DNA follows: TGTGCCAGCAGCCCGTGGGGCGATAATGAAAAACTGTTTTTT.

This clone was detected once. The chain carries TRBV7-6 and TRBJ2-3, with no clear D. V was clipped by 5 bases and J by 1 base, with 16 bases between them. Germline V lookup: CDR1 SGHVS, CDR2 FNYEAQ. The CDR3 extends over 16 amino acids. In DNA, the CDR3 is TGTGCCAGCAGCCAATCCTACAACGGAGGCACAGATACGCAGTATTTT. This codes for CASSQSYNGGTDTQYF.

The CDR3 sequence is CASSVLLNTGELFF. The CDR3 DNA sequence: TGTGCCAGCAGCGTTCTACTGAACACCGGGGAGCTGTTTTTT. The J gene is TRBJ2-2, the V gene TRBV9; D is uncertain. CDR1 and CDR2 (germline): SGDLS, YYNGEE. V was clipped by 2 bases and J by 1 base, with 6 bases between them. CDR3 size: 14 residues.

Here the CDR3 reads CAISGTVNQPQHF. CDR3 DNA: TGTGCCATCAGTGGGACAGTCAATCAGCCCCAGCATTTT. The chain carries TRBV10-3 and TRBJ1-5; D perhaps matches TRBD1 (6 bases). CDR1 ENHRY and CDR2 SYGVKD come from the germline V gene. Trimming stripped 4 bases from V and 3 bases from J, with 7 bases between. There are 13 residues in the CDR3.

The rearrangement joins TRBV19 to TRBJ2-4; 8 bases are a match to TRBD2. CDR1 is LNHDA and CDR2 is SQIVND in the germline V gene (reference sequence). CDR3 length: 21 amino acids. The V segment lost 2 bases and the J segment 1 base; nucleotides outside the gene matches: 19. This CDR3 reads CASSIQVVGSGRGGAKNIQYF. For the CDR3, the DNA is TGTGCCAGTAGTATACAGGTGGTGGGGAGCGGGAGAGGAGGGGCCAAAAACATTCAGTACTTC.

This clone was observed a handful of times. The chain recombines TRBV28 with TRBJ1-1, with 8 bases identical to TRBD1. With V trimmed by 3 bases and J by 4 bases, 19 bases remained unmatched. CDR1 MDHEN and CDR2 SYDVKM come from the germline V gene. This CDR3 has 19 amino acids. CDR3 sequence (DNA): TGTGCCAGCAGTTTGTGGGGTTTTGACAGGGGAGAATGGGTCACTGAAGCTTTCTTT. Its protein product is CASSLWGFDRGEWVTEAFF. Drawing the rest from reference TRBV28 and TRBJ1-1, the complete variable domain is DVKVTQSSRYLVKRTGEKVFLECVQDMDHENMFWYRQDPGLGLRLIYFSYDVKMKEKGDIPEGYSVSREKKERFSLILESASTNQTSMYLCASSLWGFDRGEWVTEAFFGQGTRLTVV.

This clone was seen a handful of times. The chain is built from TRBV28 and TRBJ2-7; weak D call: TRBD1 (6 bases). Trimming left V 1 base short and J 6 bases short, with 13 bases between. CDR1 MDHEN and CDR2 SYDVKM come from the germline V gene. This CDR3 is built from 14 residues. CDR3 loop: CASSLYAGAGEQYF. Written as DNA, the CDR3 is TGTGCCAGCAGTTTATACGCAGGGGCGGGCGAGCAGTACTTC. Full variable domain (outside the CDR3, taken from reference TRBV28 and TRBJ2-7): DVKVTQSSRYLVKRTGEKVFLECVQDMDHENMFWYRQDPGLGLRLIYFSYDVKMKEKGDIPEGYSVSREKKERFSLILESASTNQTSMYLCASSLYAGAGEQYFGPGTRLTVT.

The chain recombines TRBV29-1 with TRBJ1-1; no clear D. The CDR3 runs 15 residues. Germline-derived CDR1 and CDR2 are SQVTM and ANQGSEA. V lost 8 bases, J lost 1 base, and 20 bases lay in between. This CDR3 reads CSTKSLRGPNTEAFF. The CDR3 DNA sequence: TGCAGCACCAAATCCCTTCGAGGGCCGAACACTGAAGCTTTCTTT.

The chain is built from TRBV9 and TRBJ1-4; TRBD1 matches 7 bases. V was pared by 4 bases and J by 6 bases, with 9 bases of the junction left unmatched. Germline CDR1 reads SGDLS; CDR2 reads YYNGEE. There are 15 residues in the CDR3. The CDR3 here is CASSLQGGADEKLFF. In DNA form, the CDR3 reads TGTGCCAGCAGCCTTCAAGGGGGCGCGGATGAAAAACTGTTTTTT.

The chain is built from TRBV19 and TRBJ2-7; tentative D call: TRBD1 (7 bases). Germline values: CDR1 LNHDA, CDR2 SQIVND (reference sequence). The CDR3 runs to 15 residues. V was cut by 4 bases and J by 1 base, with 14 bases left in between. This CDR3 is CASSTPAGQSYEQYF. CDR3 nucleotides: TGTGCCAGTAGTACTCCTGCGGGACAGTCCTACGAGCAGTACTTC. The whole variable domain, filled in from reference TRBV19 and TRBJ2-7, reads DGGITQSPKYLFRKEGQNVTLSCEQNLNHDAMYWYRQDPGQGLRLIYYSQIVNDFQKGDIAEGYSVSREKKESFPLTVTSAQKNPTAFYLCASSTPAGQSYEQYFGPGTRLTVT.

The chain's CDR3 is CASSLGTGIQETQYF. DNA for the CDR3: TGTGCCAGCAGCTTAGGTACAGGGATTCAAGAGACCCAGTACTTC. The V call is TRBV7-9, the J call TRBJ2-5; tentatively, D is TRBD1 (6 bases). Trimming removed 1 base from V and 2 bases from J, with 11 bases in between. This CDR3 spans 15 amino acids. Germline CDR1 SEHNR, CDR2 FQNEAQ (reference sequence).

About this clone: Mismatch with germline at one junction end may stem from a read error. The chain is built from TRBV6-1 and TRBJ2-7; D not resolved. Germline CDR1 is MNHNS and CDR2 is SASEGT. This CDR3 contains 16 residues. The CDR3 DNA sequence: TGTGCCAGAAGTGATCTCAGGAAGGTTCCGAACTACGAGCAGTACTTC. It specifies CARSDLRKVPNYEQYF.

This clone was observed a handful of times. This chain uses TRBV5-1 with TRBJ2-6; possible D gene TRBD2, 6 bases. Germline lookup yields CDR1 SGHRS and CDR2 YFSETQ. Trimming cost V 1 base and J 2 bases, with 13 bases left between them. This CDR3 comprises 17 residues. In DNA, the CDR3 is TGCGCCAGCAGCTTGCTCGTAGGAGGGGCTGGGGCCAACGTCCTGACTTTC. Amino acids: CASSLLVGGAGANVLTF.

The chain links TRBV6-6 to TRBJ2-3, with a possible D match to TRBD1 (5 bases). Germline V gene data show CDR1 as MNHNY and CDR2 as SVGAGI (reference sequence). Deletions cut 0 bases from V and 6 bases from J, with 10 bases between. The CDR3 is 14 amino acids. The CDR3 sequence: CASSYSRAPDTQYF. The CDR3 region has the DNA TGTGCCAGCAGTTACTCCAGGGCCCCGGATACGCAGTATTTT.